These T cell receptor beta chains were read from a single sample in a study of long-term antiretroviral therapy in people with HIV. Assay used: immunoSEQ multiplex PCR; TCRdb lists only in-frame clones, some missing. Altogether about 11,000 clones are present, around 84% being singletons, with the ten largest covering 20%. Here the sequenced sample was unsorted PBMCs, taken less than 7.5 years after starting antiretroviral therapy. The receptors come from a man in his fifties or sixties with HIV. Each CDR3 is given with its conserved first and last residue. D genes are given only for firm matches. Clone sizes are given selectively: once, few, many, or a class where the clone is expanded.

clone size: .
J gene: TRBJ1-4
V gene: TRBV2
D gene: .
CDR3 protein: CASRAWGATNEKLFF
CDR3 DNA: TGTGCCAGCAGGGCTTGGGGTGCAACTAATGAAAAACTGTTTTTT

clone size: .
J gene: TRBJ2-5
V gene: TRBV5-1
D gene: .
CDR3 protein: CASSLSGPRETQYF
CDR3 DNA: TGCGCCAGCAGCTTGTCGGGGCCCCGAGAGACCCAGTACTTC

clone size: once
J gene: TRBJ2-2
V gene: TRBV6-1
D gene: .
CDR3 protein: CASSDRLATNTGELFF
CDR3 DNA: TGTGCCAGCAGTGATCGCTTGGCTACTAACACCGGGGAGCTGTTTTTT

clone size: .
J gene: TRBJ2-5
V gene: TRBV5-1
D gene: TRBD1
CDR3 protein: CASSSPPDRVKETQYF
CDR3 DNA: TGCGCCAGCAGCTCCCCCCCGGACAGGGTAAAAGAGACCCAGTACTTC

clone size: .
J gene: TRBJ1-1
V gene: TRBV6-6
D gene: TRBD1
CDR3 protein: CASSLWTGGLEAFF
CDR3 DNA: TGTGCCAGCAGTTTATGGACAGGGGGCCTGGAAGCTTTCTTT

clone size: .
J gene: TRBJ2-3
V gene: TRBV5-6
D gene: .
CDR3 protein: CASRLGGDTQYF
CDR3 DNA: TGTGCCAGCAGGCTTGGGGGGGATACGCAGTATTTT

clone size: few
J gene: TRBJ1-3
V gene: TRBV6-1
D gene: .
CDR3 protein: CASSVAASGNTIYF
CDR3 DNA: TGTGCCAGCAGTGTAGCAGCCTCTGGAAACACCATATATTTT

clone size: .
J gene: TRBJ1-3
V gene: TRBV29-1
D gene: .
CDR3 protein: CSVWQDTIYF
CDR3 DNA: TGCAGCGTTTGGCAAGACACCATATATTTT

clone size: .
J gene: TRBJ1-5
V gene: TRBV19
D gene: .
CDR3 protein: CASSVDWGNQPQHF
CDR3 DNA: TGTGCCAGTAGTGTGGACTGGGGGAATCAGCCCCAGCATTTT

clone size: .
J gene: TRBJ1-5
V gene: TRBV5-5
D gene: TRBD1
CDR3 protein: CASSRTGGQPQHF
CDR3 DNA: TGTGCCAGCAGCAGGACAGGGGGTCAGCCCCAGCATTTT

clone size: .
J gene: TRBJ1-1
V gene: TRBV25-1
D gene: .
CDR3 protein: CASSLGNTEAFF
CDR3 DNA: TGTGCCAGCAGTCTTGGAAACACTGAAGCTTTCTTT

clone size: few
J gene: TRBJ2-7
V gene: TRBV2
D gene: .
CDR3 protein: CASRATEQYF
CDR3 DNA: TGTGCCAGCAGAGCCACAGAGCAGTACTTC

clone size: .
J gene: TRBJ2-2
V gene: TRBV27
D gene: .
CDR3 protein: CASSFQANTGELFF
CDR3 DNA: TGTGCCAGCAGTTTCCAGGCGAACACCGGGGAGCTGTTTTTT

clone size: few
J gene: TRBJ1-2
V gene: TRBV18
D gene: TRBD1
CDR3 protein: CASSPSGGDTNYGYTF
CDR3 DNA: TGTGCCAGCTCACCATCAGGGGGAGACACTAACTATGGCTACACCTTC

clone size: once
J gene: TRBJ1-1
V gene: TRBV10-2
D gene: .
CDR3 protein: CASSEQGLATEAFF
CDR3 DNA: TGCGCCAGCAGTGAGCAGGGATTGGCCACTGAAGCTTTCTTT

clone size: .
J gene: TRBJ1-2
V gene: TRBV11-2
D gene: TRBD1
CDR3 protein: CASSFDRGYGYTF
CDR3 DNA: TGTGCCAGCAGCTTCGACAGGGGCTACGGCTACACCTTC

clone size: .
J gene: TRBJ2-1
V gene: TRBV6-4
D gene: .
CDR3 protein: CASKKHCYNEQFF
CDR3 DNA: TGTGCCAGCAAGAAACACTGTTACAATGAGCAGTTCTTC

clone size: .
J gene: TRBJ2-7
V gene: TRBV7-8
D gene: .
CDR3 protein: CASIPTRDISYEQYF
CDR3 DNA: TGTGCCAGCATCCCTACCCGGGATATCTCCTACGAGCAGTACTTC

clone size: .
J gene: TRBJ1-3
V gene: TRBV4-1
D gene: .
CDR3 protein: CASSPNAGVGNTIYF
CDR3 DNA: TGCGCCAGCAGCCCTAATGCGGGGGTAGGAAACACCATATATTTT

clone size: .
J gene: TRBJ2-7
V gene: TRBV6-6
D gene: TRBD2
CDR3 protein: CATTAGGAGDFEQYF
CDR3 DNA: TGTGCCACTACGGCGGGGGGGGCAGGAGATTTCGAGCAGTACTTC

clone size: once
J gene: TRBJ2-5
V gene: TRBV5-1
D gene: .
CDR3 protein: CASSRGMQETQYF
CDR3 DNA: TGCGCCAGCAGCCGAGGGATGCAAGAGACCCAGTACTTC

clone size: .
J gene: TRBJ2-7
V gene: TRBV30
D gene: TRBD1
CDR3 protein: CAWSAGTDSYEQYF
CDR3 DNA: TGTGCCTGGAGTGCCGGGACAGACTCCTACGAGCAGTACTTC

clone size: once
J gene: TRBJ1-1
V gene: TRBV4-1
D gene: .
CDR3 protein: CASSQGPFDTEAFF
CDR3 DNA: TGCGCCAGCAGCCAAGGCCCTTTTGACACTGAAGCTTTCTTT

clone size: .
J gene: TRBJ1-1
V gene: TRBV11-1
D gene: .
CDR3 protein: CASSPISTEAFF
CDR3 DNA: TGTGCCAGCAGCCCAATTAGCACTGAAGCTTTCTTT

clone size: .
J gene: TRBJ1-2
V gene: TRBV27
D gene: .
CDR3 protein: CASSLGTHITGYTF
CDR3 DNA: TGTGCCAGCAGTTTAGGGACACACATAACTGGCTACACCTTC

clone size: .
J gene: TRBJ1-3
V gene: TRBV27
D gene: .
CDR3 protein: CASSPYLTGSRNTIYF
CDR3 DNA: TGTGCCAGCAGTCCTTACCTCACAGGTTCCAGAAACACCATATATTTT

clone size: .
J gene: TRBJ1-1
V gene: TRBV29-1
D gene: .
CDR3 protein: CSVGSYTNTEAFF
CDR3 DNA: TGCAGCGTTGGGAGCTATACGAACACTGAAGCTTTCTTT

clone size: .
J gene: TRBJ1-2
V gene: TRBV10-3
D gene: .
CDR3 protein: CATEDQTSLYGYTF
CDR3 DNA: TGTGCCACCGAAGACCAGACGTCCCTCTATGGCTACACCTTC

clone size: .
J gene: TRBJ1-2
V gene: TRBV4-1
D gene: .
CDR3 protein: CASSQGTAYGYTF
CDR3 DNA: TGCGCCAGCAGCCAAGGGACAGCCTATGGCTACACCTTC

clone size: few
J gene: TRBJ2-7
V gene: TRBV9
D gene: .
CDR3 protein: CASSGGGHPYEQYF
CDR3 DNA: TGTGCCAGCAGCGGGGGGGGACACCCCTACGAGCAGTACTTC

clone size: once
J gene: TRBJ1-1
V gene: TRBV25-1
D gene: TRBD1
CDR3 protein: CASSDLQGSAEAFF
CDR3 DNA: TGTGCCAGCAGTGACCTACAGGGGTCGGCCGAAGCTTTCTTT

clone size: .
J gene: TRBJ2-7
V gene: TRBV5-6
D gene: TRBD1
CDR3 protein: CASSPRTGAYEQYF
CDR3 DNA: TGTGCCAGCAGCCCTAGGACAGGGGCCTACGAGCAGTACTTC

clone size: .
J gene: TRBJ2-1
V gene: TRBV10-3
D gene: .
CDR3 protein: CAISELGATYNEQFF
CDR3 DNA: TGTGCCATCAGTGAACTGGGGGCAACCTACAATGAGCAGTTCTTC

clone size: .
J gene: TRBJ2-7
V gene: TRBV6-5
D gene: TRBD1
CDR3 protein: CASSYSIYRGEQYF
CDR3 DNA: TGTGCCAGCAGTTACTCGATATACAGGGGGGAGCAGTACTTC

clone size: .
J gene: TRBJ2-7
V gene: TRBV9
D gene: .
CDR3 protein: CASSVGDREQYF
CDR3 DNA: TGTGCCAGCAGCGTGGGTGACCGGGAGCAGTACTTC

clone size: .
J gene: TRBJ1-6
V gene: TRBV6-5
D gene: .
CDR3 protein: CASSGQNSPLHF
CDR3 DNA: TGTGCCAGCAGTGGACAGAATTCACCCCTCCACTTT

clone size: .
J gene: TRBJ2-2
V gene: TRBV18
D gene: TRBD1
CDR3 protein: CASSPGPGQTNTGELFF
CDR3 DNA: TGTGCCAGCTCACCGGGTCCGGGACAGACGAACACCGGGGAGCTGTTTTTT

clone size: once
J gene: TRBJ2-7
V gene: TRBV6-5
D gene: .
CDR3 protein: CASSYDKGGSDEQYF
CDR3 DNA: TGTGCCAGCAGTTACGATAAGGGGGGCAGCGACGAGCAGTACTTC

clone size: .
J gene: TRBJ1-2
V gene: TRBV4-1
D gene: .
CDR3 protein: CASSQDKELNYGYTF
CDR3 DNA: TGCGCCAGCAGCCAAGATAAGGAATTGAACTATGGCTACACCTTC

clone size: .
J gene: TRBJ1-1
V gene: TRBV2
D gene: .
CDR3 protein: CASSPADSLNTEAFF
CDR3 DNA: TGTGCCAGCAGTCCCGCGGACAGCCTGAACACTGAAGCTTTCTTT

clone size: few
J gene: TRBJ1-6
V gene: TRBV7-8
D gene: .
CDR3 protein: CASGTLESSPLHF
CDR3 DNA: TGTGCCAGCGGAACGCTAGAGAGTTCACCCCTCCACTTT

clone size: .
J gene: TRBJ1-1
V gene: TRBV29-1
D gene: .
CDR3 protein: CSGVQGAEAFF
CDR3 DNA: TGCAGCGGCGTCCAGGGAGCTGAAGCTTTCTTT

clone size: .
J gene: TRBJ1-2
V gene: TRBV2
D gene: TRBD1
CDR3 protein: CASRADRGHPIYYGYTF
CDR3 DNA: TGTGCCAGCAGGGCGGACAGGGGCCACCCTATATACTATGGCTACACCTTC

clone size: .
J gene: TRBJ1-1
V gene: TRBV19
D gene: TRBD1
CDR3 protein: CASSIDSTGGMNTEAFF
CDR3 DNA: TGTGCCAGTAGTATAGACTCGACAGGGGGGATGAACACTGAAGCTTTCTTT

clone size: few
J gene: TRBJ2-7
V gene: TRBV10-2
D gene: TRBD1
CDR3 protein: CASGTVDLYEQYF
CDR3 DNA: TGCGCCAGTGGGACAGTAGATCTCTACGAGCAGTACTTC

clone size: .
J gene: TRBJ1-4
V gene: TRBV7-2
D gene: TRBD1
CDR3 protein: CASPRDRLTNEKLFF
CDR3 DNA: TGTGCCAGCCCCCGGGACAGGCTAACTAATGAAAAACTGTTTTTT

clone size: once
J gene: TRBJ2-1
V gene: TRBV27
D gene: TRBD2
CDR3 protein: CASSLGTSLNEQFF
CDR3 DNA: TGTGCCAGCAGTTTAGGGACTAGCCTCAATGAGCAGTTCTTC

clone size: .
J gene: TRBJ1-2
V gene: TRBV6-4
D gene: TRBD1
CDR3 protein: CASSDSGTGGEGYTF
CDR3 DNA: TGTGCCAGCAGTGACTCGGGGACAGGGGGCGAAGGCTACACCTTC

clone size: .
J gene: TRBJ2-3
V gene: TRBV11-2
D gene: TRBD2
CDR3 protein: CASSSTSGGVTDTQYF
CDR3 DNA: TGTGCCAGCAGCAGTACTAGCGGGGGGGTTACAGATACGCAGTATTTT

clone size: .
J gene: TRBJ1-4
V gene: TRBV5-6
D gene: .
CDR3 protein: CASSFGEKLFF
CDR3 DNA: TGTGCCAGCAGCTTCGGTGAAAAACTGTTTTTT

clone size: .
J gene: TRBJ2-7
V gene: TRBV29-1
D gene: .
CDR3 protein: CSVETEFYEQYF
CDR3 DNA: TGCAGCGTTGAGACTGAGTTCTACGAGCAGTACTTC